One TCR beta chain is described in this entry. Antigen specificity is unknown. The source of the sample is a study of T cell repertoires in cytomegalovirus infection. The V end was cut by 0 bases, the J end by 0 bases, with 11 bases between. The CDR3 is made up of 16 amino acids. Germline CDR1 reads MGHRA; CDR2 reads YSYEKL. Via MiXCR, TCRdb re-called the reads, giving one row per CDR3 protein. Among 650,000 to 900,000 distinct CDR3 sequences, approximately 32% were seen once, and the ten largest hold around 13%. The J gene is TRBJ1-2, the V gene TRBV4-1; no definite D call. The sequencing here drew on cultured CD8+ T cells from PBMCs, taken from culture after CMV antigen stimulation. The sequence came from a human donor in good health (CMV status not recorded). Some clones in this sample may be carry-over from other donors' samples. CDR3 sequence reads: CASSQELGQTNYGYTF. The DNA for the CDR3 is TGCGCCAGCAGCCAAGAATTAGGGCAAACTAACTATGGCTACACCTTC.